Listed below are T cell receptor beta chains from one sample, sequenced in a study of PD-L1 blockade in urothelial cancer. Here immunoSEQ multiplex PCR was the method, and the copy in TCRdb shows in-frame clones only, minus some. This table holds roughly 120,000 clones, roughly 83% found once. Sequencing was performed on PBMCs, taken around atezolizumab (anti-PD-L1) treatment. The receptors were gathered from a man aged 45-65 years with urothelial cancer. The conserved cysteine and the conserved F or W are not part of the CDR3 here. Each record gives: clone size, CDR3 length, J gene, V gene, CDR3 protein. Rows give clone size only sometimes, using once, few, many, or a class for an expanded clone.

size: NA; length: 11; J: TRBJ2-5; V: TRBV27; CDR3: ASSFSRQETQY
size: few; length: 13; J: TRBJ2-1; V: TRBV28; CDR3: ASTQGGLGHNEQF
size: NA; length: 13; J: TRBJ2-1; V: TRBV7-8; CDR3: ASCSSPNSYNEQF
size: NA; length: 16; J: TRBJ2-7; V: TRBV5-4; CDR3: ASSVSLGLAGQTYEQY
size: NA; length: 13; J: TRBJ1-1; V: TRBV9; CDR3: ASSEGTVWDTEAF
size: NA; length: 14; J: TRBJ2-1; V: TRBV6-6; CDR3: ASSYSLAGGPNEQF
size: NA; length: 16; J: TRBJ2-4; V: TRBV30; CDR3: AWSVRLEAYKSKNIQY
size: NA; length: 13; J: TRBJ2-1; V: TRBV5-1; CDR3: ASRRSEAGASEQF
size: once; length: 11; J: TRBJ1-1; V: TRBV19; CDR3: ASSLRGNTEAF
size: NA; length: 18; J: TRBJ2-1; V: TRBV4-1; CDR3: ASSQEYGTSGLSSYNEQF
size: NA; length: 11; J: TRBJ1-1; V: TRBV5-1; CDR3: ASTRGRNTEAF
size: NA; length: 13; J: TRBJ1-6; V: TRBV19; CDR3: ASSGATGGNSPLH
size: NA; length: 12; J: TRBJ2-7; V: TRBV5-1; CDR3: ASSLGSVSYEQY
size: NA; length: 13; J: TRBJ2-4; V: TRBV7-3; CDR3: ASSYTGTGGFIQY
size: NA; length: 13; J: TRBJ2-1; V: TRBV18; CDR3: ASSPRLTGGNEQF
size: NA; length: 13; J: TRBJ2-1; V: TRBV7-3; CDR3: ASSPSASSYNEQF
size: NA; length: 14; J: TRBJ1-2; V: TRBV5-1; CDR3: AGSSPGQANGYGYT
size: NA; length: 11; J: TRBJ2-3; V: TRBV19; CDR3: ASSISGIDTQY
size: NA; length: 13; J: TRBJ2-2; V: TRBV7-9; CDR3: ASSPPRLAAGELF
size: NA; length: 14; J: TRBJ2-3; V: TRBV28; CDR3: ASSPRRGRATDTQY
size: NA; length: 16; J: TRBJ2-1; V: TRBV5-6; CDR3: ASSWRGSSGRLYNEQF
size: NA; length: 14; J: TRBJ1-1; V: TRBV10-3; CDR3: AISESYSTGRTEAF
size: NA; length: 14; J: TRBJ2-4; V: TRBV7-9; CDR3: ASSFYRSLAKNIQY
size: NA; length: 13; J: TRBJ2-3; V: TRBV27; CDR3: ASSFSATGGDTQY
size: NA; length: 13; J: TRBJ2-2; V: TRBV6-4; CDR3: ASSENSGNTGELF
size: NA; length: 12; J: TRBJ2-1; V: TRBV15; CDR3: ATSRDSRWSEQF
size: NA; length: 12; J: TRBJ2-7; V: TRBV18; CDR3: ASSPPQGRYEQY
size: NA; length: 12; J: TRBJ2-1; V: TRBV2; CDR3: ASSDGGSYNEQF
size: NA; length: 13; J: TRBJ2-7; V: TRBV7-6; CDR3: ASSLGLAGGYEQY
size: NA; length: 11; J: TRBJ2-7; V: TRBV28; CDR3: ATGVGTSVEQY
size: NA; length: 13; J: TRBJ1-1; V: TRBV10-3; CDR3: AISDPQGTSREAF
size: NA; length: 12; J: TRBJ1-1; V: TRBV28; CDR3: ASAPQEFLTEAF
size: NA; length: 14; J: TRBJ2-1; V: TRBV7-2; CDR3: ASSHEAGGSYNEQF
size: NA; length: 12; J: TRBJ2-3; V: TRBV7-8; CDR3: ASSLAHFTDTQY
size: NA; length: 10; J: TRBJ2-1; V: TRBV28; CDR3: ASRESLSEQF
size: NA; length: 11; J: TRBJ2-5; V: TRBV18; CDR3: ASSPGLEETQY
size: once; length: 15; J: TRBJ2-1; V: TRBV5-8; CDR3: ASSPYLPGQAYNEQF
size: few; length: 12; J: TRBJ2-3; V: TRBV9; CDR3: ASSVGGSTDTQY
size: once; length: 12; J: TRBJ2-1; V: TRBV15; CDR3: ATRRTGLYNEQF
size: NA; length: 13; J: TRBJ2-2; V: TRBV6-4; CDR3: ASSDGLAGIGELF
size: NA; length: 13; J: TRBJ2-1; V: TRBV7-2; CDR3: ASSPEAGGYNEQF
size: NA; length: 13; J: TRBJ2-3; V: TRBV25-1; CDR3: ASSATSGRADTQY
size: NA; length: 13; J: TRBJ2-1; V: TRBV6-1; CDR3: ASARAGPTYNEQF
size: NA; length: 12; J: TRBJ2-5; V: TRBV6-6; CDR3: ASSYRSAQETQY
size: NA; length: 10; J: TRBJ2-7; V: TRBV19; CDR3: ASSIREGKQY
size: NA; length: 10; J: TRBJ2-7; V: TRBV5-1; CDR3: ASSKQGNEQY
size: NA; length: 16; J: TRBJ2-1; V: TRBV5-1; CDR3: ASSLAGREGLSYNEQF
size: NA; length: 9; J: TRBJ2-7; V: TRBV4-1; CDR3: ASSRGDEQY
size: once; length: 14; J: TRBJ2-1; V: TRBV9; CDR3: ASSVDGQGRFNEQF
size: NA; length: 12; J: TRBJ1-2; V: TRBV30; CDR3: AWSGTGPNYGYT
size: NA; length: 13; J: TRBJ1-5; V: TRBV7-8; CDR3: ASSDRTVSNQPQH
size: NA; length: 14; J: TRBJ2-5; V: TRBV9; CDR3: ASSQGAVQFQETQY
size: NA; length: 12; J: TRBJ1-1; V: TRBV30; CDR3: AWSDRNGDTEAF
size: NA; length: 16; J: TRBJ2-2; V: TRBV11-2; CDR3: ASSFHFGTGDGPGELF
size: NA; length: 13; J: TRBJ1-1; V: TRBV6-1; CDR3: ASSEIRQGNTEAF
size: NA; length: 11; J: TRBJ2-1; V: TRBV29-1; CDR3: SVLTESYNEQF
size: NA; length: 12; J: TRBJ1-2; V: TRBV6-6; CDR3: ASSYSREFYGYT